This TCR beta chain was sequenced during a study of T cells in Graves' hyperthyroidism and ophthalmopathy (dated by TCRdb to the late 2010s). About the study as a whole: Peripheral blood samples were taken at initial diagnosis, before any treatment was given. To identify distinguishing TCR V-J signatures, a discovery cohort of 100 patients was used, comprising 43 with Graves' ophthalmopathy and 57 with stable Graves' hyperthyroidism. Prospective prediction of ophthalmopathy was tested in an independent validation cohort of approximately 19 hyperthyroidism patients and roughly 16 patients who later progressed to ophthalmopathy. The approximately 90 discovery patients were divided at random into training and test sets in a 7:3 ratio. In about six Graves' hyperthyroidism patients, the study also compared T-cell repertoires from thyroid tissue with T-cell repertoires from blood. Once sampling was done, hyperthyroidism patients were given methimazole at a starting dose of 30 mg daily, whereas ophthalmopathy patients were given high-dose intravenous methylprednisolone. According to the paper, TCR Vbeta CDR3 sequencing was carried out on 135 peripheral blood samples, which came from 40 to 45 ophthalmopathy, 75 to 80 hyperthyroidism and about 17 progressor patients. General conclusions and limits of the study: Most expanded thyroid clonotypes (frequency above 0.001) were also detected in blood, suggesting blood repertoires may reflect thyroid immune responses. In validation, the model predicted progression to ophthalmopathy with 55% to 71% sensitivity and 72.22% specificity, a median of around six months before onset. A model built on a 13 V-J signature distinguished ophthalmopathy from stable hyperthyroidism, reaching roughly 88% sensitivity and under 84% specificity in cross-validation and 80%/75% in testing. Sample size was not statistically predetermined, and investigators were not blinded to group allocation.

This clonotype showed up many times. The target of this receptor is not known. The input lacks base qualities; no much larger clone sits a single base away. The CDR3 measures 17 amino acids from cysteine to phenylalanine. The DNA shown is the 51-base CDR3, in frame from base 1. The germline V gene provides CDR1 SGHRS and CDR2 YFSETQ. The junction shows trimming of 3 bases on V and 1 base on J, plus 19 bases between the germline ends. Amplification of TCR beta CDR3 regions was carried out from RNA transcripts. A first-round RT-PCR of the TCR CDR3 used the HTBI primer set with the Qiagen OneStep RT-PCR kit. The libraries were constructed in a second round of multiplex PCR and then size-selected and purified. Paired-end sequencing of the libraries was performed with 100 bp reads on an Illumina HiSeq2000. Concerning the study's data processing: Raw data were processed with SOAPnuke, discarding reads with adapters, uncalled bases, mean Phred below 15, or no exact constant-primer or identifier match. High-quality paired reads were merged using COPE v1.2.5, and each unique nucleotide sequence was defined as a clonotype. MiTCR v1.1 was used to align clonotypes to the IMGT TRBV, TRBD and TRBJ reference segments. The analysis was restricted to V-J combinations with a frequency above 0.0001, which together covered roughly 99% of the repertoires. A TCS score was defined as the ratio of F50 (clonal expansion) to E x V (chaos), with BLOSUM62-based TCRdist applied between CDR3 peptides within each V-J. Welch's t-statistics and random forest reduced around 520 V-J features to 13, which were used in a naive Bayes classifier (R e1071). TCRdb itself trimmed the public reads at Q25 with fastp, ran MiXCR and retained productive beta chains. When rows share a CDR3 protein, they turn into one entry using the most common DNA and genes. TCRdb, not the original authors, processed these V and J calls. The sample table records roughly 250,000 distinct CDR3 sequences; about 14% of these occur just once. The leading ten clones occupy 13% of the sample.

Hyperthyroidism patients were aged 18 to 65 years and newly diagnosed, with disease duration of less than 2 months. Exclusion was applied to patients with uncontrolled infections, other autoimmune diseases, pregnancy or lactation. Diagnoses relied on clinical symptoms, serum thyroxine and TRAb, thyroid ultrasound and orbital computed tomography. Blood from progressor patients was collected at the time of first diagnosis with hyperthyroidism, before any ophthalmopathy symptoms had appeared. PBMCs were separated from 7.5 to 10 ml of fresh peripheral blood using Ficoll-Paque density gradient centrifugation. Progressor patients were initially diagnosed with Graves' hyperthyroidism and developed ophthalmopathy during follow-up. Trizol reagent was used to extract total RNA, and RNA quality was then checked on an Agilent 2100 Bioanalyzer.

This sequence uses TRBV5-1 and TRBJ2-5; a tentative D match to TRBD2 spans 7 bases. The sample comprised blood. The clonotype comes from a middle-aged woman with Graves' hyperthyroidism that later progressed to Graves' ophthalmopathy. CDR3 reads: CASSWGLGGTSQETQYF. The DNA is as follows: TGCGCCAGCAGCTGGGGGCTCGGGGGGACAAGCCAAGAGACCCAGTACTTC.